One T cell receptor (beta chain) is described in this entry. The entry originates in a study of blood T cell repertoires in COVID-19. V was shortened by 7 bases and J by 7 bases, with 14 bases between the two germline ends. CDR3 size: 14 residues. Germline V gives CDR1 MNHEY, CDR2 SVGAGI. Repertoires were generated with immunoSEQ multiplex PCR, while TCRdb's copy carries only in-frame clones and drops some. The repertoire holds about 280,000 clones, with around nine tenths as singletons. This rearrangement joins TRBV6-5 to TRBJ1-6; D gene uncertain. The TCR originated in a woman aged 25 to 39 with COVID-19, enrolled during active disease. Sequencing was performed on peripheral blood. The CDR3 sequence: CASNTINRNSPLHF. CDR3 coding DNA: TGTGCCAGCAATACGATAAATAGAAATTCACCCCTCCACTTT.